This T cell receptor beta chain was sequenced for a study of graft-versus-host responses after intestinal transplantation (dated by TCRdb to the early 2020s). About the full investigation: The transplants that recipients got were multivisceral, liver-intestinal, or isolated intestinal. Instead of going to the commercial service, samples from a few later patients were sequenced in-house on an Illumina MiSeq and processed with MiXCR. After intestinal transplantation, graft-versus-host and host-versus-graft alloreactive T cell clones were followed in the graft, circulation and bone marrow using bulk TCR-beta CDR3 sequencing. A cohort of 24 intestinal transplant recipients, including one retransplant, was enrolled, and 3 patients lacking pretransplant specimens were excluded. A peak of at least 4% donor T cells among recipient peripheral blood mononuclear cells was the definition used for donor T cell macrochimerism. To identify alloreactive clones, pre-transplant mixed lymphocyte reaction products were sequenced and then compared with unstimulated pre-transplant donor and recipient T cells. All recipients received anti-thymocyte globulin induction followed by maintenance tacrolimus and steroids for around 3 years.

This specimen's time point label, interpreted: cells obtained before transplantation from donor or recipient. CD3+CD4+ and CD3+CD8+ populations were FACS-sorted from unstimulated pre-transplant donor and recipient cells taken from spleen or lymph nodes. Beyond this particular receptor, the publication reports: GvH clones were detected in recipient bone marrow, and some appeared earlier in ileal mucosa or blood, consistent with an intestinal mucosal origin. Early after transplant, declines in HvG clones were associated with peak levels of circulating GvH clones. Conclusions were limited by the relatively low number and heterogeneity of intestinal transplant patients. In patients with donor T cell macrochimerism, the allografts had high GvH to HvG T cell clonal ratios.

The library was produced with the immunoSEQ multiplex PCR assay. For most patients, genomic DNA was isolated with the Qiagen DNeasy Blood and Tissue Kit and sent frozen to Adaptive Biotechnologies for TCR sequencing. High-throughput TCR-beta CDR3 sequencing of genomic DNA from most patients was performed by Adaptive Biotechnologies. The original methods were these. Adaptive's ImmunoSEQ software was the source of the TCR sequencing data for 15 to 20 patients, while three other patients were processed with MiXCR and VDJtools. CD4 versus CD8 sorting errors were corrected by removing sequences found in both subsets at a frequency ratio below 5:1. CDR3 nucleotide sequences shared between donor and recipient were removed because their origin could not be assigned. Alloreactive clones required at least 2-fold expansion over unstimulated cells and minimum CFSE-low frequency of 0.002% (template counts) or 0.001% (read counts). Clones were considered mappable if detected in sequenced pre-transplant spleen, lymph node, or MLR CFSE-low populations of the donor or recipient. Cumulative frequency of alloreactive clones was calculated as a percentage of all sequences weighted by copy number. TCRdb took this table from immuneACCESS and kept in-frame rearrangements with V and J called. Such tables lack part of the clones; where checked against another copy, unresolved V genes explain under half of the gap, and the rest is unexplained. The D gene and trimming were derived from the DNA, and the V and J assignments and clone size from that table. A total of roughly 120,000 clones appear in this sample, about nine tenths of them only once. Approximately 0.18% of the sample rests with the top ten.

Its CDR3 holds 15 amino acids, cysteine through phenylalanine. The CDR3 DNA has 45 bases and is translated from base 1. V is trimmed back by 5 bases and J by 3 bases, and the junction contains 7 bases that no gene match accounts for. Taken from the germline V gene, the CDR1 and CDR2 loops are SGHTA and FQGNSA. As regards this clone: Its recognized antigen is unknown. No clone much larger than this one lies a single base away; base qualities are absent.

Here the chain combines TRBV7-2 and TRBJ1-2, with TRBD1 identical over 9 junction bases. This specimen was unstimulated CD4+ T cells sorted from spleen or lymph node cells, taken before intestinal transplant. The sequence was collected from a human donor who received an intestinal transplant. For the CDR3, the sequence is CASSRRGQGDYGYTF. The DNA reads TGTGCCAGCAGCCGGAGGGGACAGGGAGACTATGGCTACACCTTC.